A selection of T cell receptor beta chains follows, all from one sample in a study of T cell repertoires in cytomegalovirus infection. No antigen is known for these receptors. TCRdb re-analysed the reads in MiXCR, keeping a single row per CDR3 protein. In the table there are 830,000 or so distinct CDR3 sequences, 32% of which are singletons. The sequenced sample was cultured CD8+ T cells from PBMCs, obtained from culture after CMV antigen stimulation. Source of these receptors: a human donor in good health (CMV status not recorded). Some clones in this sample may be carry-over from other donors' samples. CDR3s include the opening cysteine and the closing phenylalanine or tryptophan. The order of the fields is clone size, V gene, J gene, D gene, CDR3 DNA, CDR3 protein. A D gene is named only where the DNA matches it firmly. Clone size is given for some rows only: seen once, a few or many times, or a class if the clone is expanded.

-,TRBV20-1,TRBJ1-5,TRBD1,TGCAGTGTCGATAACCGGGACAGTTACAATCAGCCCCAGCATTTT,CSVDNRDSYNQPQHF
few,TRBV7-9,TRBJ2-2,-,TGTGCCAGCAGATTAGGGGATTACTCCGGGGAGCTGTTTTTT,CASRLGDYSGELFF
few,TRBV27,TRBJ1-6,-,TGTGCCAGCAGCGCTTCCTATAATTCACCCCTCCACTTT,CASSASYNSPLHF
-,TRBV7-9,TRBJ2-1,TRBD1,TGTGCCAGCAGCTTAACACAGGGGGAGTTCTTC,CASSLTQGEFF
-,TRBV7-8,TRBJ2-3,-,TGTGCCAGCGGGTTGGATACGCAGTATTTT,CASGLDTQYF
-,TRBV12-5,TRBJ1-2,-,TGTGCTAGTGGTTTGGGGGACCCAGTCGATCGGGGTACCTATGGCTACACCTTC,CASGLGDPVDRGTYGYTF
few,TRBV27,TRBJ2-1,-,TGTGCCACCACTGGGTCGCTGTACAATGAGCAGTTCTTC,CATTGSLYNEQFF
-,TRBV25-1,TRBJ2-1,-,TGTGCCAGCATAGGCTCCTCCTACAATGAGCAGTTCTTC,CASIGSSYNEQFF
-,TRBV15,TRBJ2-3,TRBD2,TGTGCCACCAGCAGAGATAATCTCGGGGCTAGCGGGACAGATACGCAGTATTTT,CATSRDNLGASGTDTQYF
many,TRBV12-3/TRBV12-4,TRBJ1-5,-,TGTGCCAGCAGTTTAATGCCGACACCGAATCAGCCCCAGCATTTT,CASSLMPTPNQPQHF
-,TRBV27,TRBJ2-1,-,TGTGCCAGCAGATCTATTGGTTCCCTCTACAATGAGCAGTTCTTC,CASRSIGSLYNEQFF
few,TRBV27,TRBJ2-5,-,TGTGCCAGCAGTTTAGCCCAAACGGGGTTGGAGACCCAGTACTTC,CASSLAQTGLETQYF
few,TRBV7-9,TRBJ2-2,-,TGTGCCAGCAGCGAGGACGGAGCGAACACCGGGGAGCTGTTTTTT,CASSEDGANTGELFF
-,TRBV12-3/TRBV12-4,TRBJ2-7,-,TGTGCCAGCAGTTTGGGTGGATGGGACATAGGCTTC,CASSLGGWDIGF
-,TRBV2,TRBJ2-5,-,TGTGCCAGCAGGAGTGGACCAGAAGGTTCCCAAGAGACCCAGTACTTC,CASRSGPEGSQETQYF
-,TRBV9,TRBJ1-4,-,TGTGCCAGCAGCGTCGCAGGGGCAACTAATGAAAAACTGTTTTTT,CASSVAGATNEKLFF
-,TRBV12-3/TRBV12-4,TRBJ1-3,TRBD1,TGTGCCAGCAGTTTGGGGACAGGGATGGGAAACACCATATATTTT,CASSLGTGMGNTIYF